The text below deals with one TCR beta chain. This clonotype has just one count. Its antigen is currently not known. No base qualities exist here, and no much larger clone lies one base off it. Support from one read is weak. Cut back by 5 bases and 5 bases, the V and J ends lie 13 bases apart. Sequences MNHEY (CDR1) and SVGEGT (CDR2) are obtained from the germline V gene. Taken from cysteine to phenylalanine, the CDR3 has 14 residues. The only DNA kept is the CDR3, 42 bases in frame from the first base. The sample belongs to a study of CD8 T cells in Susac syndrome (dated by TCRdb to between 2018 and 2020). Concerning the study at large: Whether CD8+ T cell activation and differentiation in Susac syndrome was antigen driven was tested using repertoire sequencing. What the work shows at the level of the full study, not this receptor alone: The number of individuals in the TCR sequencing and HLA analysis was recognized as being relatively small.

RNA was extracted with the RNeasy kit and roughly 0.5 to 1 ug was reverse transcribed using random hexamers. The immunoSEQ multiplex PCR assay, covering 54 Vbeta and 13 Jbeta segments, was used to amplify TCR beta CDR3 regions. Bias from PCR amplification was corrected by using a synthetic template baseline for primer optimization and for computational correction. On the authors' methods: Reads were annotated to V, D and J genes according to IMGT and were analyzed with immunoSEQ Analyzer, with only productive sequences retained. Clonality was calculated as one minus the Shannon entropy normalized by log2 of the number of productive unique sequences. Public and private clones were assessed among the 100 most prevalent clones of each patient and control. A clone was defined as Susac-specific if it was absent from the healthy and MS cohorts, from roughly 980 published viral clones and from other ImmuneACCESS disease sequences. TCRdb's own reprocessing of the public reads used fastp at Q25 and MiXCR and kept productive beta chains. Rows with a matching CDR3 protein are joined into one entry that keeps the most common DNA and genes. Here the V and J calls rest on TCRdb's processing, not on the authors' analysis. The sample profile shows some 130,000 distinct CDR3 sequences; about 94% of them were found once. Of the sample, around 0.12% is held by the ten largest clones.

High-throughput TCR beta sequencing profiled peripheral blood CD8+ and CD4+ T cells from healthy donors, Susac syndrome patients and multiple sclerosis patients. The multiple sclerosis controls were treatment-naive patients whose relapsing-remitting disease, either stable or active, fulfilled the revised McDonald criteria. CD8+ TEMRA cells were enriched by FACS, while bulk CD8+ and CD4+ T cells were purified by magnetic negative isolation. Blood was drawn into EDTA tubes, processed within 24 hours, and PBMCs were isolated by density gradient centrifugation. PBMCs intended for TCR sequencing were cryopreserved in liquid nitrogen and were subsequently thawed in a 37 degrees C water bath. The sorted or isolated CD4+, CD8+ and CD8+ TEMRA cells reached a purity of at least 90%.

The sample taken for sequencing was CD4+ T cells from PBMCs. The chain links TRBV6-2 or TRBV6-3 with TRBJ1-5; the D gene identity is not certain. This sequence originates from a human donor with multiple sclerosis. The CDR3 sequence is CASSKRRGDQPQHF. The DNA reads as follows: TGTGCCAGCAGTAAGCGACGGGGAGATCAGCCCCAGCATTTT.